The clone carrying this T cell receptor (beta chain) was counted many times. The entry originates in a study of T cells in Graves' hyperthyroidism and ophthalmopathy. From RNA transcripts, TCR beta CDR3 regions were amplified. When the TCR CDR3 underwent first-round RT-PCR, the HTBI primer set was used. TCRdb reanalysed the multiplex PCR reads using MiXCR and keeps one entry per CDR3 protein. The repertoire holds 600,000 or so distinct CDR3 sequences, approximately 14% seen once, with around 13% in the top ten. V lost 2 bases and J lost 4; bases outside the gene matches: 3. This CDR3 spans 15 amino acids. CDR1 MNHNS and CDR2 SASEGT come from the germline V gene. Lactation, pregnancy, other autoimmune disease or uncontrolled infection led to exclusion of patients.

This receptor was identified in a woman in her 50s with Graves' ophthalmopathy. Sequences were obtained from blood. The chain is built from TRBV6-1 and TRBJ2-1, with 9 bases that match TRBD2. The CDR3 region is CASSELTSGYNEQFF. Here the CDR3 DNA reads TGTGCCAGCAGTGAATTGACTAGCGGTTACAATGAGCAGTTCTTC.